The subject of this entry is one T cell receptor (beta chain). No antigen is known for it. The record has no base qualities; no much larger clone is one base away. This entry comes from a study of blood T cell repertoires in COVID-19 (dated by TCRdb to about 2020). Some background on the complete study: Samples from collaborators originated in the United States, Italy and Spain and spanned both the acute and convalescent phases of COVID-19. The material from the prospective study consisted of cDNA or gDNA derived from T cells, B-cell-depleted T cells, or PBMCs. A freely available public database, intended as a resource for researchers studying the immune response to SARS-CoV-2, is where the repertoires were released. The samples were drawn from two sources: the first 160 participants of the ongoing ImmuneRACE study, and 1,254 subjects contributed by 6 global collaborators. Where available, HLA class I and class II types were taken from metadata supplied by the sample provider and were not determined by assay-based typing. Subjects who had been exposed to COVID-19, were actively infected with it, or had recovered from it provided the deeply sampled blood TCRbeta repertoires that made up the dataset. Sample metadata almost always included a de-identified subject ID, COVID-19 status, age in years and sex.

From the cysteine up to the phenylalanine, the CDR3 has a length of 13 residues. Only the CDR3 part of the read is kept: 39 bases, read in frame from the first base. In the germline V gene, CDR1 corresponds to MNHEY and CDR2 to SVGAGI. V lost 7 bases and J lost 1 base; the stretch between them is 10 bases long. TCRbeta CDR3 regions were amplified from genomic DNA using the immunoSEQ Assay, a bias-controlled multiplex PCR. In the authors' own workflow: The number of nucleated cells in each sample was estimated by amplification of reference gene primers within the assay. Sequence reads were collapsed and filtered to measure the absolute abundance of every unique TCRbeta CDR3 rearrangement. Productive Simpson clonality was computed per sample as the square root of Simpson's diversity index over productive rearrangements. TCRdb obtained this table from immuneACCESS and retained in-frame rearrangements with V and J assigned. These tables miss some clones; where compared with another copy, unresolved V genes account for less than half of the shortfall, and the remainder is unexplained. That table furnishes V, J and clone size, whereas the DNA furnished D and trimming. This sample holds around 230,000 clones; 80% to 90% were observed only once. The top ten clonotypes cover about 9.3% of the sample.

What the study reported, not specific to this receptor: Clinical and demographic metadata were provided uncurated, with the amount varying by source and participant.

In the prospective study, participants were roughly 18 to 100 years old, resided in about two dozen geographic areas of the United States, and were enrolled through a virtual design. In the prospective study, participants were assigned to cohorts based on the clinical history participants reported in a screening survey and a study questionnaire. Each participant in the prospective study had whole blood, serum and a nasopharyngeal or oropharyngeal swab collected by mobile phlebotomists. Participants in the prospective study had the option to provide additional blood draws and questionnaires over a roughly 2-month period. Before DNA extraction, prospective study blood samples were shipped either frozen or at room temperature.

This receptor was identified in a young man with acute COVID-19. Recombination connected TRBV6-5 to TRBJ1-1; a weak D assignment points to TRBD1 (6 bases agree). Sequencing used PBMCs or T cells enriched from blood (not recorded which). The DNA sequence follows: TGTGCCAGCACCCGAGGGGGGAACACTGAAGCTTTCTTT. This is translated as CASTRGGNTEAFF.